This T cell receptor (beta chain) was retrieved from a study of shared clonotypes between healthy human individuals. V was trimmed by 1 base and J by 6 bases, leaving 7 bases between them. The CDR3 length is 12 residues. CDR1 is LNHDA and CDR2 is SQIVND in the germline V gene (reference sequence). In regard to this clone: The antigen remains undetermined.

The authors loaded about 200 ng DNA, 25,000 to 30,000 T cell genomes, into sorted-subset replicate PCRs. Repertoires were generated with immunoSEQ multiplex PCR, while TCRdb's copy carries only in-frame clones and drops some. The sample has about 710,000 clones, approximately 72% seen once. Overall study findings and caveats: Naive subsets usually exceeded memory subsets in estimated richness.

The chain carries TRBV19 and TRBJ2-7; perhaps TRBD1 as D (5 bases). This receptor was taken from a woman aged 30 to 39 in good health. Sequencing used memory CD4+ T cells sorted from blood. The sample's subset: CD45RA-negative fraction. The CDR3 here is CASSIGQGEQYF. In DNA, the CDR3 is TGTGCCAGTAGTATAGGCCAGGGCGAGCAGTACTTC. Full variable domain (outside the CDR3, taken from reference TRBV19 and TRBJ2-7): DGGITQSPKYLFRKEGQNVTLSCEQNLNHDAMYWYRQDPGQGLRLIYYSQIVNDFQKGDIAEGYSVSREKKESFPLTVTSAQKNPTAFYLCASSIGQGEQYFGPGTRLTVT.